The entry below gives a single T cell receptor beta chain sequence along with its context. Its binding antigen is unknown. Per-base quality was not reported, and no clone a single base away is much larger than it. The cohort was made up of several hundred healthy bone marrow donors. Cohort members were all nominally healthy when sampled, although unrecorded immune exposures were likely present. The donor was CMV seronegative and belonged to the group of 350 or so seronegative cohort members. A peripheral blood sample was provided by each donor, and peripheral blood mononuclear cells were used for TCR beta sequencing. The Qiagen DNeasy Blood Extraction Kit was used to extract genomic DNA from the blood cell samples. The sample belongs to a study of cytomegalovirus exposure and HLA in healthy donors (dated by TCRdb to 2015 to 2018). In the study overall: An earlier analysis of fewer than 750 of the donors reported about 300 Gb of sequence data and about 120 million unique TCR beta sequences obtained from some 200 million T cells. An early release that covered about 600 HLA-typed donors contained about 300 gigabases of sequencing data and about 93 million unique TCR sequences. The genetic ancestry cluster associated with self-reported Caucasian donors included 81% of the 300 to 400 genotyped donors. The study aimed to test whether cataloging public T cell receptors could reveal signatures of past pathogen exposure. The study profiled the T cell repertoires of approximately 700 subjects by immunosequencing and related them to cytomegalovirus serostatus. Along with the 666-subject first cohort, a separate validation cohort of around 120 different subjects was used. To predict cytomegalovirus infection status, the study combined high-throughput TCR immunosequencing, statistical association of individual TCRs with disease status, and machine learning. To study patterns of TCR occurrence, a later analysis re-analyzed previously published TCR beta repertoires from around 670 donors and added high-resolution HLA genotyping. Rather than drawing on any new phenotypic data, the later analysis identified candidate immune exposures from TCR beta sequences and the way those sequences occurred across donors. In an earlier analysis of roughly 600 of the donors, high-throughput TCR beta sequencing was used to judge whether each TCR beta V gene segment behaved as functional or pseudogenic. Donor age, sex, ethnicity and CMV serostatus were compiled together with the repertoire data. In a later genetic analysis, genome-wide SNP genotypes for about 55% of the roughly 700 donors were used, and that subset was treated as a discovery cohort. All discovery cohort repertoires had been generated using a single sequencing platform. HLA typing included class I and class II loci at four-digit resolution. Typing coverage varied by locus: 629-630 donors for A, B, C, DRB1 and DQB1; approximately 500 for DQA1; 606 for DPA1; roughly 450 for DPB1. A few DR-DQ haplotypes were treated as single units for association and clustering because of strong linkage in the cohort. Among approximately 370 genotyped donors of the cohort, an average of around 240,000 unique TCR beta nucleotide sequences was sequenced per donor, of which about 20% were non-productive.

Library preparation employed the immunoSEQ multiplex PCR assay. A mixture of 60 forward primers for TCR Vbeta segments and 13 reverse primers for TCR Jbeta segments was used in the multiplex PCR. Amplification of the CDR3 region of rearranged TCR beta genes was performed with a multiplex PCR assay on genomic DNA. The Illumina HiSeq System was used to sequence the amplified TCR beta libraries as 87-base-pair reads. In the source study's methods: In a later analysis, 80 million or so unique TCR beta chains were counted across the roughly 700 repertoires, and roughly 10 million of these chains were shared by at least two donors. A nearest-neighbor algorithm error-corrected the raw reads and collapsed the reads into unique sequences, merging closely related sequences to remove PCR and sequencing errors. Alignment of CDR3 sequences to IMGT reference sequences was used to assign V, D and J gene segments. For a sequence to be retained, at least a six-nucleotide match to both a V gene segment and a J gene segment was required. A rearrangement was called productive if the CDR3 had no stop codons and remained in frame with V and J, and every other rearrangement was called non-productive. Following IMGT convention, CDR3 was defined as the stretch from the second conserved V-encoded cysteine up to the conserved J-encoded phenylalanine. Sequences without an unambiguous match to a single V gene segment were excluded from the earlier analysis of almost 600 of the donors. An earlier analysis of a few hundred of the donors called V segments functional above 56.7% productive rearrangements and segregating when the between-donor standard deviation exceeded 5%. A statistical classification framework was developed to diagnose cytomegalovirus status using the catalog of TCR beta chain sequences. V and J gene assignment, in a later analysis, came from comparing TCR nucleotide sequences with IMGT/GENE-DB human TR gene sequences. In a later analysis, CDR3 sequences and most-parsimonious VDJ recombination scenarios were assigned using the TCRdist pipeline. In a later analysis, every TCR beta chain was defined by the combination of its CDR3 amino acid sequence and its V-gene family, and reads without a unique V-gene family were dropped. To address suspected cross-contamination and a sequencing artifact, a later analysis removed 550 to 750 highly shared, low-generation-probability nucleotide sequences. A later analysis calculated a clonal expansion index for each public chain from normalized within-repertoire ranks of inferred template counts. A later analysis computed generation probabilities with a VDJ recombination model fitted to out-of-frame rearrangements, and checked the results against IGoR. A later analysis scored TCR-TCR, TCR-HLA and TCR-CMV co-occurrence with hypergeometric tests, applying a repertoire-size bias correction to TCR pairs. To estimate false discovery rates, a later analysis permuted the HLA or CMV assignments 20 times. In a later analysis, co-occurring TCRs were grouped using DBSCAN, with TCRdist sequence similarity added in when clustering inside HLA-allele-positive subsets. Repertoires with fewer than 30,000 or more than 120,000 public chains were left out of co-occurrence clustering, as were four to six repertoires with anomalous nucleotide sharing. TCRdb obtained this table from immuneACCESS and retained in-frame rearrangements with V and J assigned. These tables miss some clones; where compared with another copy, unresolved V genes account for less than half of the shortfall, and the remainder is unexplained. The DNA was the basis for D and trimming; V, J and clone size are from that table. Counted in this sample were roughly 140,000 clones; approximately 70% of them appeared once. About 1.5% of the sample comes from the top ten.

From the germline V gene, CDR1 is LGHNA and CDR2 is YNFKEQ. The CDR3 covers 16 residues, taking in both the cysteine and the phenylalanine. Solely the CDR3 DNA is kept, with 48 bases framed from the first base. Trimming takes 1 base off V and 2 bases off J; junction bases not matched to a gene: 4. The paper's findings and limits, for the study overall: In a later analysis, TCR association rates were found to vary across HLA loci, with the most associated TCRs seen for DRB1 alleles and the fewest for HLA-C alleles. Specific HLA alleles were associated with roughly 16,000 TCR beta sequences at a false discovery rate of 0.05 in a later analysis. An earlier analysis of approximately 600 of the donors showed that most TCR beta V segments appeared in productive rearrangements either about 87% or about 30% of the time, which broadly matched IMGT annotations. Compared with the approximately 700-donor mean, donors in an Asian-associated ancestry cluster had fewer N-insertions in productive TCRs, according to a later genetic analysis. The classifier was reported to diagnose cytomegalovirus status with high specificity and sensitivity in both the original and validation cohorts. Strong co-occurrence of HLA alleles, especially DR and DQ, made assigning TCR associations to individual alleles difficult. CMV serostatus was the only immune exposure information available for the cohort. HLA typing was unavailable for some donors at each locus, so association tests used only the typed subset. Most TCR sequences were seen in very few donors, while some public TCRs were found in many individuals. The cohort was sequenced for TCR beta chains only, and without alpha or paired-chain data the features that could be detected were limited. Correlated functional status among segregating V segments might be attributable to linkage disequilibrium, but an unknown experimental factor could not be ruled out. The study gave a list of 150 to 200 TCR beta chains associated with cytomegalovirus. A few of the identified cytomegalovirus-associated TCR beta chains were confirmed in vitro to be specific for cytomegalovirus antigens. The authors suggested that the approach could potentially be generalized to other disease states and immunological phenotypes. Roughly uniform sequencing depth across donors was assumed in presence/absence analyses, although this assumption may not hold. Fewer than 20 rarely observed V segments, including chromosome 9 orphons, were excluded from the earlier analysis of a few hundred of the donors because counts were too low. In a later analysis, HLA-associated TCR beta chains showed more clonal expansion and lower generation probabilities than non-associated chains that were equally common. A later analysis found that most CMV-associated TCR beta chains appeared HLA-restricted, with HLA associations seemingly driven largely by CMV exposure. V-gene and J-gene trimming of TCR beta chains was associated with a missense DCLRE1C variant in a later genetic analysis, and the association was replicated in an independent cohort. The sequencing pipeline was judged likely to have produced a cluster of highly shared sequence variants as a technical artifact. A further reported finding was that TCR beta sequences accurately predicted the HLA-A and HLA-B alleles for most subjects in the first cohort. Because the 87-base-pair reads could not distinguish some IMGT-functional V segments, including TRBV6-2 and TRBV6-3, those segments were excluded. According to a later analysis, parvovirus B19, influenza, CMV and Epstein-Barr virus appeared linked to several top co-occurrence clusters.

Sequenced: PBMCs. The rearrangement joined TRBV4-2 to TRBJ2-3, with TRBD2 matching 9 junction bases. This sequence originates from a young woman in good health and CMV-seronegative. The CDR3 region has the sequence CASSQGSGGTTDTQYF. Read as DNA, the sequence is TGTGCCAGCAGCCAAGGGAGCGGGGGGACCACAGATACGCAGTATTTT.